This T cell receptor beta chain was recorded in a study of T-cell reconstitution after alpha-beta-depleted transplantation in children. General study findings and limits: In patients about two months after transplant, alpha-beta T cells reportedly arose from several hundred expanded graft clones.

In this sample, this clonotype turned up many times. Its antigen is not known. This CDR3 has 14 amino acids. Trimming removed 5 bases at V and 4 bases at J, with 14 bases between. Germline V CDR1 and CDR2: MGHRA, YSYEKL. Preparing the TCRbeta library involved the use of unique molecular identifiers. MiXCR, run by TCRdb on the PCR reads, gives a single entry per CDR3 protein. The sample lists 70,000 or so distinct CDR3 sequences; 9.5% to 13% were seen once. This TCR was recovered from a boy younger than 18 with acute myeloid leukemia, due to receive a stem cell transplant. The chain carries TRBV4-1 and TRBJ1-2, with D unclear. Sequencing used PBMCs, obtained before TCRalphabeta/CD19-depleted stem cell transplant. Here the CDR3 DNA reads TGCGCCAGCAGCTCAGCAGGAGGCAGCTATGGCTACACCTTC. Encoded protein: CASSSAGGSYGYTF.